Sequencing of this TCR beta chain was carried out in a study of blood T cell repertoires in COVID-19. At the level of the study: Samples of COVID-19 (acute and convalescent) were obtained from the United States, Italy and Spain. Sources were T cells, B-cell-depleted T cells, or PBMCs; the material itself was cDNA or gDNA.

Generated by immunoSEQ multiplex PCR, the TCRdb table keeps only in-frame clones and is missing some. This table has about 420,000 clones, 70% to 90% appearing once. The CDR3 has 16 residues. V dropped 0 bases and J dropped 7; count of bases not matched to a gene: 9. This TCR derives from a young man with COVID-19, enrolled during active disease. Source material: peripheral blood. The chain has TRBV23-1 and TRBJ2-1; 7 nucleotides match TRBD1. TRBV23-1 is annotated as an ORF whose role is uncertain. CDR3 in amino acids: CASSQSWTGPHNEQFF. The DNA of the CDR3 is TGCGCCAGCAGTCAATCTTGGACAGGCCCCCATAATGAGCAGTTCTTC.